This T cell receptor (beta chain) was obtained from a study of PD-1 blockade in classical Hodgkin lymphoma. Autologous stem cell transplantation was followed by relapse in every patient, and brentuximab vedotin exposure varied. About this clone: The target antigen is unknown.

Clones were sequenced by immunoSEQ multiplex PCR, and TCRdb holds only the in-frame ones, with some missing. The sample carries more than 60,000 clones, 90% recorded once. General observations from the study: Significantly greater TCR diversity emerged by C4D1 in CD4+ cells but not CD8+ cells. Diversity similar to that of newly diagnosed patients was seen at baseline in complete responders.

With 1 base clipped from V and 5 bases from J, the junction kept 4 bases outside the gene matches. CDR1 is SGHDT, CDR2 YYEEEE, per germline. CDR3 length: 15 residues. The TCR sequence derives from a human donor with classical Hodgkin lymphoma. The specimen was peripheral blood mononuclear cells (PBMCs), collected at baseline. This chain links TRBV5-6 with TRBJ1-3; 9 bases map to TRBD1. CDR3 sequence reads: CASSLYGTGRNTIYF. The CDR3 nucleotides read TGTGCCAGCAGCTTGTATGGGACAGGGCGAAACACCATATATTTT.